This paragraph reports one T cell receptor (beta chain). Its antigen is not known. Sequenced by immunoSEQ multiplex PCR; TCRdb stores in-frame clones only, minus some. The sample consists of 65,000 to 85,000 clones, about four fifths of them appearing once. This sample is drawn from a study of vaccination effects on CD4 cells after COVID-19. Regarding the study as a whole: The study found that only 1 of 255 vaccine-induced clones from healthy vaccinees cross-reacted with common cold coronaviruses.

ViraFEST used viral peptide pools to expand antigen-specific CD4+ T cells before sequencing. At the end of 9 to 11 days of culture, CD4+ T cells were isolated. The healthy vaccine recipients, who had no prior SARS-CoV-2 infection, showed negative nucleocapsid antibodies. Cells had half their medium changed to IL-2 medium on days 3 and 7. CDR1 is LGHDT, CDR2 YNNKEL, per germline (reference sequence). The CDR3 spans 13 residues. Trimming cost V 2 bases and J 6 bases; bases outside gene matches: 3. Sequences were derived from CD4+ T cells from PBMCs cultured with SARS-CoV-2 spike peptides, sampled before COVID-19 vaccination. This TCR derives from a human donor who received a COVID-19 vaccine. The gene calls are TRBV3-1 (or the pseudogene TRBV3-2) and TRBJ1-2; the match to TRBD1 covers 7 bases. CDR3 DNA: TGTGCCAGCAGCCAACGGACAGGAGATGGCTACACCTTC. Its translation is CASSQRTGDGYTF.